The sequence of this T cell receptor (beta chain) was determined in a study of T cells in pancreatic ductal adenocarcinoma. In this sample, this clone turned up once. Surgery without prior neoadjuvant therapy was the treatment of the selected pancreatic ductal adenocarcinoma patients. The protocol was immunoSEQ multiplex PCR, while the TCRdb copy is restricted to in-frame clones and leaves out a portion. The data contain more than 85,000 clones, roughly 95% of them seen just once; the ten biggest clones take up about 3%. V gave up 3 bases and J gave up 0 bases, with 11 bases separating them. Germline values: CDR1 GTSNPN, CDR2 SVGIG (reference sequence). The CDR3 contains 14 residues.

The sequenced sample consisted of PBMCs. This chain uses TRBV30 with TRBJ1-1; D gene uncertain. The receptor comes from a human donor with pancreatic ductal adenocarcinoma. The CDR3 spells CAWRQVGMNTEAFF. The CDR3 DNA follows: TGTGCCTGGAGGCAAGTCGGGATGAACACTGAAGCTTTCTTT.